The entry that follows covers one TCR beta chain sequence. Its target is unknown. As originally analysed: Owing to the provision of junction-only sequences devoid of quality scores by immunoSEQ, filtering differed. Clones were read by immunoSEQ multiplex PCR, and TCRdb kept only the in-frame ones, dropping some. The V and J calls and clone size come from that table; D and trimming were worked out from the DNA. Among about 2.2 million clones listed, about 94% were seen once. This record belongs to a study of shared clonotypes between healthy human individuals. The CDR3 length is 13 residues. The germline V gene encodes CDR1 SGHVT and CDR2 SQSDAQ. Trimming pared 6 bases from V and 3 bases from J, leaving 11 bases between. General observations from the study: Enrolling few donors narrowed the genetic and exposure-history diversity that was represented.

Selected positively for CCR7 and CD45RO-negative, naive CD8 cells excluded terminally differentiated effector memory CD45RA+ cells. The chain is built from TRBV7-4 and TRBJ1-2; weak D call: TRBD1 (6 bases). Sequenced material: naive CD8+ T cells from PBMCs. The sequence was collected from a man between 18 and 29 years old in good health. Some clones in this sample may be carry-over from other donors' samples. CDR3 in amino acids: CASSPTGHYGYTF. The DNA of the CDR3 is TGTGCCAGCAGTCCCACAGGGCACTATGGCTACACCTTC.